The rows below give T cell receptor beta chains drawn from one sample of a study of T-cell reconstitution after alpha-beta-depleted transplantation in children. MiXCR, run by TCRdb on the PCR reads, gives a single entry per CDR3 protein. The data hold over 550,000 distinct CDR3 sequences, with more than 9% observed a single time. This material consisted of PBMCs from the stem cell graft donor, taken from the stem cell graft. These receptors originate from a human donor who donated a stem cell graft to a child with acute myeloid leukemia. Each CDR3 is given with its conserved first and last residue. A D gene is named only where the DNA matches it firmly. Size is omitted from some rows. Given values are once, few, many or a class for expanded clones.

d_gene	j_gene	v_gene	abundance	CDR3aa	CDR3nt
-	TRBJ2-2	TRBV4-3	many	CASSQRASSNTGELFF	TGCGCCAGCAGCCAAAGGGCCAGCTCGAACACCGGGGAGCTGTTTTTT
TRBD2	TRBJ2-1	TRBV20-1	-	CSASPGLGRGDEQFF	TGCAGTGCTAGCCCGGGACTAGGGAGGGGTGATGAGCAGTTCTTC
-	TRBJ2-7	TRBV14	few	CASSQALRGRGEQYF	TGTGCCAGCAGCCAAGCGCTGCGGGGCCGGGGCGAGCAGTACTTC
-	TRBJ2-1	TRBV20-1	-	CSASPSIDQETQFF	TGCAGTGCCAGCCCTAGCATAGATCAAGAGACCCAGTTCTTC
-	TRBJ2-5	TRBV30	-	CAWSSTETQYF	TGTGCCTGGAGTTCAACGGAGACCCAGTACTTC
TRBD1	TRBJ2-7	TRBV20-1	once	CSARDQGTASYEQYF	TGCAGTGCTAGAGATCAGGGGACAGCGTCCTACGAGCAGTACTTC
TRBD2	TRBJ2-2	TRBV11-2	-	CASSLEGTSRVGNTGELFF	TGTGCCAGCAGCCTAGAGGGGACTAGTCGCGTTGGAAACACCGGGGAGCTGTTTTTT
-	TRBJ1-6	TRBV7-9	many	CASSLEIPQGGSPLHF	TGTGCCAGCAGCTTAGAGATTCCCCAGGGTGGTTCACCCCTCCACTTT
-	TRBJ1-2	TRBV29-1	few	CSVDSQGKYGYTF	TGCAGCGTTGATAGTCAGGGGAAATATGGCTACACCTTC
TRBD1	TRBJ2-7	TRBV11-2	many	CASSAFTGANSYEQYF	TGTGCCAGCAGCGCCTTCACAGGGGCTAACTCCTACGAGCAGTACTTC
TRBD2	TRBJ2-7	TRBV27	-	CASSPRWGRGTYEQYF	TGTGCCAGCAGTCCTCGGTGGGGGAGGGGAACCTACGAGCAGTACTTC
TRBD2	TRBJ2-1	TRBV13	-	CASTPGGSGTTSNEQFF	TGTGCCAGCACCCCGGGTGGTAGCGGGACCACTAGCAATGAGCAGTTCTTC
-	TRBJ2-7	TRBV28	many	CASSLVKYEQYF	TGTGCCAGCAGTTTGGTAAAGTACGAGCAGTACTTC
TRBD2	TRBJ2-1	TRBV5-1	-	CASSQAGGNSYNEQFF	TGCGCCAGCAGCCAAGCGGGGGGAAACTCCTACAATGAGCAGTTCTTC
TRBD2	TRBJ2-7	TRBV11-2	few	CASSLNLAGVGEQYF	TGTGCCAGCAGCTTAAATCTAGCGGGAGTAGGGGAGCAGTACTTC
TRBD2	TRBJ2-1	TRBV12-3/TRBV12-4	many	CASSFTGLAGGWEQFF	TGTGCCAGCAGTTTTACGGGACTAGCGGGAGGTTGGGAGCAGTTCTTC
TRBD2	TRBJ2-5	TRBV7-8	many	CASSLGTSGVQETQYF	TGTGCCAGCAGCCTCGGGACTAGCGGGGTTCAAGAGACCCAGTACTTC
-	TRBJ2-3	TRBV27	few	CASSSVQRYSTDTQYF	TGTGCCAGCAGTTCAGTACAGAGATACAGCACAGATACGCAGTATTTT
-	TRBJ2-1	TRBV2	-	CASSGGAGGEQFF	TGTGCCAGCAGTGGAGGGGCTGGCGGTGAGCAGTTCTTC
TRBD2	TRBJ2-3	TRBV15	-	CATSRLRGLAGPTDTQYF	TGTGCCACCAGCAGATTACGCGGACTAGCGGGGCCCACAGATACGCAGTATTTT